This note documents a single T cell receptor beta chain sequence. This entry comes from a study of control samples from healthy donors and cancer patients. Data came from immunoSEQ multiplex PCR; TCRdb stores just in-frame clones and leaves some out. The table has under 150,000 clones, 88% seen once. Specimen: blood. The TCR sequence derives from a woman aged 25 to 39 in good health.

The CDR3 nucleotides read TGTGCCAGCTGTCGTTCAGGGACGAAAACTGAAGCTTTCTTT. Encoded protein: CASCRSGTKTEAFF. The V gene is TRBV28, the J gene TRBJ1-1, with D possibly matching TRBD1 (5 bases). Trimming pared 8 bases from V and 5 bases from J, leaving 18 bases between. The V gene's germline CDR1 is MDHEN and CDR2 SYDVKM. The length of the CDR3 is 14 residues.